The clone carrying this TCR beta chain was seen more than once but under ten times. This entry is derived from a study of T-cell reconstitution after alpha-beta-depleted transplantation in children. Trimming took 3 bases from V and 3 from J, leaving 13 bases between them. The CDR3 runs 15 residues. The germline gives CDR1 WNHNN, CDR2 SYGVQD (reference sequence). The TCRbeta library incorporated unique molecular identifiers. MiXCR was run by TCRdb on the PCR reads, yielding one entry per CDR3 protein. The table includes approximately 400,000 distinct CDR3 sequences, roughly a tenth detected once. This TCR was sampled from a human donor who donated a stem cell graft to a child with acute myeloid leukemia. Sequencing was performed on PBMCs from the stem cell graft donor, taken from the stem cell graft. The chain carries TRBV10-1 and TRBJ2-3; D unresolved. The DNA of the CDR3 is TGCGCCAGCAGTGACTCTCTCGAACCGACAGATACGCAGTATTTT. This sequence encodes CASSDSLEPTDTQYF.